This T cell receptor beta chain was identified in a study of PD-L1 blockade in urothelial cancer. This table comes from immunoSEQ multiplex PCR, and its TCRdb copy is limited to in-frame clones, with some not included. The sample carries fewer than 65,000 clones, around 90% recorded once. Time point indicated: pretreatment peripheral blood. Per patient, between 1 and 8 samples were collected at pretreatment and on-treatment time points. Trimming cost V 2 bases and J 1 base, with 8 bases left between them. This CDR3 comprises 15 residues. CDR1 is LGHNA and CDR2 is YSLEER in the germline V gene. The chain is built from TRBV4-3 and TRBJ2-2, with D possibly matching TRBD1 (5 bases). The sample consisted of PBMCs, taken around atezolizumab (anti-PD-L1) treatment. The TCR was taken from a woman in her sixties with urothelial cancer. The chain's CDR3 is CASSQNTGNTGELFF. The CDR3 DNA is TGCGCCAGCAGCCAAAATACAGGGAACACCGGGGAGCTGTTTTTT.